This is a list of T cell receptor beta chains from one sample in a study of blood T cell repertoires in COVID-19. Sequencing used immunoSEQ multiplex PCR; TCRdb keeps in-frame clones, though not all of them. Of about 100,000 clones in the sample, more than 85% are singletons; the top ten hold approximately 7.3%. Sequenced material: peripheral blood. Receptor source: a man aged 25 to 40 in a cohort sampled during active COVID-19. The CDR3 runs from the conserved cysteine through the conserved F or W. A D gene is named only where the DNA matches it firmly. Some rows have no size entry. The others give once, few or many, or a class for an expanded clone.

clone_size	v_call	d_call	j_call	cdr3_aa	cdr3_nt
-	TRBV5-1	TRBD1	TRBJ2-7	CASSSRTGAYEQYF	TGCGCCAGCAGCTCCCGGACAGGGGCCTACGAGCAGTACTTC
-	TRBV6-1	TRBD1	TRBJ1-6	CASGEGQGLPSYNSPLHF	TGTGCCAGCGGTGAGGGACAGGGCCTTCCCTCCTATAATTCACCCCTCCACTTT
-	TRBV5-5	TRBD1	TRBJ1-3	CASSQSRDRGAGNTIYF	TGTGCCAGCAGCCAATCTCGGGACAGGGGGGCAGGAAACACCATATATTTT
-	TRBV6-5	TRBD2	TRBJ2-7	CASSYSFSGGFYEQYF	TGTGCCAGCAGTTACTCTTTTAGCGGGGGCTTCTACGAGCAGTACTTC
once	TRBV4-3	-	TRBJ1-2	CASSQDRTAYGYTF	TGCGCCAGCAGCCAAGATCGGACAGCCTATGGCTACACCTTC
-	TRBV11-2	-	TRBJ1-2	CASSPDRANYGYTF	TGTGCCAGCAGCCCCGACAGAGCTAACTATGGCTACACCTTC
-	TRBV2	-	TRBJ2-1	CASSDGSVGYNEQFF	TGTGCCAGCAGTGATGGAAGCGTTGGCTACAATGAGCAGTTCTTC
-	TRBV30	-	TRBJ1-2	CAGGRGPVGYTF	TGTGCCGGGGGGCGGGGCCCGGTTGGCTACACCTTC
-	TRBV10-3	TRBD2	TRBJ2-3	CATGALTTSGPDTQYF	TGTGCCACAGGGGCCCTTACGACTAGCGGGCCAGATACGCAGTATTTT
-	TRBV7-2	-	TRBJ2-2	CASSLAVTGELFF	TGTGCCAGCAGCTTAGCCGTCACCGGGGAGCTGTTTTTT
few	TRBV6-2/TRBV6-3	TRBD1	TRBJ1-5	CASSSGQGFNQPQHF	TGTGCCAGCAGTTCGGGACAGGGATTTAATCAGCCCCAGCATTTT
-	TRBV11-2	TRBD2	TRBJ2-7	CASSFRTSGGDEQYF	TGTGCCAGCAGCTTCCGGACTAGCGGGGGCGACGAGCAGTACTTC
-	TRBV7-2	TRBD2	TRBJ2-3	CASSLEASGGTDTQYF	TGTGCCAGCAGCTTAGAGGCTAGCGGGGGCACAGATACGCAGTATTTT
-	TRBV5-1	TRBD2	TRBJ2-1	CASSQNSGGGSNEQFF	TGCGCCAGCAGCCAGAATAGCGGGGGAGGGAGTAATGAGCAGTTCTTC
-	TRBV4-3	TRBD1	TRBJ1-1	CASSRTGQGKAEAFF	TGCGCCAGCAGCCGGACGGGACAGGGGAAGGCTGAAGCTTTCTTT
-	TRBV19	-	TRBJ1-6	CASSTTGHYNSPLHF	TGTGCCAGTAGTACGACAGGCCACTATAATTCACCCCTCCACTTT
-	TRBV7-9	-	TRBJ2-7	CASSRDNSDEQYF	TGTGCCAGCAGTCGGGACAACTCCGACGAGCAGTACTTC
-	TRBV5-6	-	TRBJ1-5	CASSLGQGNSNQPQHF	TGTGCCAGCAGCTTGGGGCAGGGGAATAGCAATCAGCCCCAGCATTTT
-	TRBV6-5	-	TRBJ1-5	CASGGGAGQPQHF	TGTGCCAGCGGGGGGGGCGCGGGACAGCCCCAGCATTTT
-	TRBV30	-	TRBJ1-2	CATKDSYGYTF	TGTGCCACTAAAGACAGCTATGGCTACACCTTC
-	TRBV4-1	-	TRBJ2-1	CASSQALAWDYEQFF	TGCGCCAGCAGCCAAGCACTAGCTTGGGACTATGAGCAGTTCTTC
once	TRBV24-1	-	TRBJ2-1	CATSDWTVHNEQFF	TGTGCCACCAGTGATTGGACAGTACACAATGAGCAGTTCTTC
many	TRBV7-2	TRBD2	TRBJ2-7	CASSFTSGGSYEQYF	TGTGCCAGCAGCTTCACTAGCGGGGGTTCCTACGAGCAGTACTTC
-	TRBV10-3	TRBD1	TRBJ2-3	CAIRDRDRGPQDTQYF	TGTGCCATCAGAGACCGGGACAGGGGGCCTCAAGATACGCAGTATTTT
-	TRBV18	-	TRBJ2-5	CASSPVAGQETQYF	TGTGCCAGCTCACCAGTGGCAGGCCAAGAGACCCAGTACTTC
-	TRBV2	-	TRBJ1-5	CASKVESRLNQPQHF	TGTGCCAGCAAGGTCGAGAGCAGACTCAATCAGCCCCAGCATTTT
once	TRBV12-2	-	TRBJ2-7	CASRLSSGGGPYEQYF	TGTGCAAGTCGCTTATCCTCGGGCGGGGGCCCCTACGAGCAGTACTTC
-	TRBV4-2	-	TRBJ2-3	CASSQEAALATADTQYF	TGTGCCAGCAGCCAAGAGGCAGCGCTAGCTACGGCAGATACGCAGTATTTT
-	TRBV6-2/TRBV6-3	-	TRBJ2-7	CASSYSRTPAYEQYF	TGTGCCAGCAGTTACTCGAGGACTCCAGCCTACGAGCAGTACTTC
-	TRBV11-3	TRBD2	TRBJ2-3	CASSFGGGAIDTQYF	TGTGCCAGCAGCTTTGGCGGGGGGGCAATTGATACGCAGTATTTT
-	TRBV3-1/TRBV3-2	TRBD2	TRBJ2-3	CASSPYRVPSGVSDTQYF	TGTGCCAGCAGCCCGTATAGGGTCCCCAGCGGGGTGTCAGATACGCAGTATTTT
-	TRBV27	-	TRBJ1-1	CATLGVSNTEAFF	TGTGCCACCCTCGGGGTTTCGAACACTGAAGCTTTCTTT
-	TRBV5-6	TRBD1	TRBJ1-1	CASSSTGMGMNTEAFF	TGTGCCAGCAGCTCGACAGGGATGGGGATGAACACTGAAGCTTTCTTT
-	TRBV10-2	-	TRBJ1-5	CASSDGLYSNQPQHF	TGCGCCAGCTCGGACGGACTCTATAGCAATCAGCCCCAGCATTTT
-	TRBV29-1	TRBD1	TRBJ1-4	CSVLTGGGGKLFF	TGCAGCGTTTTGACAGGGGGTGGCGGAAAACTGTTTTTT
once	TRBV5-1	-	TRBJ2-7	CASSLEGASRSYEQYF	TGCGCCAGCAGCTTGGAAGGGGCCTCAAGGAGCTACGAGCAGTACTTC
-	TRBV5-1	-	TRBJ1-3	CASSLTSSGNTIYF	TGCGCCAGCAGCTTGACGAGCTCTGGAAACACCATATATTTT
once	TRBV7-2	-	TRBJ2-7	CASSLGGLREQYF	TGTGCCAGCAGCTTAGGGGGGCTCCGCGAGCAGTACTTC
-	TRBV28	-	TRBJ1-1	CATRGKKPKLFF	TGTGCCACTCGGGGGAAGAAGCCGAAGCTTTTCTTT
-	TRBV3-1/TRBV3-2	-	TRBJ1-4	CASSRQGLGDRRTNEKLFF	TGTGCCAGCAGCCGCCAGGGGCTCGGGGATAGACGAACTAATGAAAAACTGTTTTTT
-	TRBV7-2	-	TRBJ2-7	CASSLARDFPREQYF	TGTGCCAGCAGCTTAGCCCGGGACTTCCCCAGGGAGCAGTACTTC
-	TRBV5-1	TRBD1	TRBJ2-3	CASSPGQEGTDTQYF	TGCGCCAGCAGCCCGGGACAGGAGGGCACAGATACGCAGTATTTT
-	TRBV7-9	TRBD1	TRBJ1-5	CASSPWTGESQPQHF	TGTGCCAGCAGCCCTTGGACAGGGGAAAGTCAGCCCCAGCATTTT
-	TRBV7-2	TRBD1	TRBJ1-4	CASTGTGRTNEKLFF	TGTGCCAGCACCGGGACAGGGAGGACTAATGAAAAACTGTTTTTT
-	TRBV19	-	TRBJ1-5	CASSTLRDFNQPQHF	TGTGCCAGTAGTACTCTGAGGGACTTCAATCAGCCCCAGCATTTT
-	TRBV5-4	TRBD2	TRBJ2-3	CASSLGSSGGRGSDTQYF	TGTGCCAGCAGCTTGGGGTCTAGCGGGGGGCGAGGTTCGGATACGCAGTATTTT
-	TRBV30	TRBD1	TRBJ2-7	CAWSHTGAEQYF	TGTGCCTGGAGCCACACAGGGGCCGAGCAGTACTTC
-	TRBV3-1/TRBV3-2	-	TRBJ1-4	CASSQDEVAKLFF	TGTGCCAGCAGCCAAGATGAGGTGGCGAAACTGTTTTTT
once	TRBV6-1	TRBD2	TRBJ2-3	CASSARTSGARTDTQYF	TGTGCCAGCAGTGCCCGGACTAGCGGGGCGAGGACAGATACGCAGTATTTT
-	TRBV2	-	TRBJ2-6	CASSEQGSGANVLTF	TGTGCCAGCAGTGAACAGGGCTCTGGGGCCAACGTCCTGACTTTC
-	TRBV10-3	TRBD2	TRBJ2-7	CATTGSGGPVYEQYF	TGTGCCACCACAGGTAGCGGGGGGCCCGTCTACGAGCAGTACTTC
-	TRBV6-4	-	TRBJ2-3	CASSGGGPPGDTQYF	TGTGCCAGCAGTGGAGGCGGGCCACCTGGAGATACGCAGTATTTT
-	TRBV7-8	TRBD1	TRBJ1-4	CASSSGQGGEKLFF	TGTGCCAGCAGCTCGGGACAGGGAGGTGAAAAACTGTTTTTT
-	TRBV18	TRBD2	TRBJ2-1	CASSPPGGQQFF	TGTGCCAGCTCACCCCCGGGGGGGCAGCAGTTCTTC
-	TRBV6-1	-	TRBJ1-1	CASSEDEGLGAFF	TGTGCCAGCAGTGAAGATGAGGGCCTCGGGGCTTTCTTT
-	TRBV3-1/TRBV3-2	TRBD1	TRBJ1-5	CASSPSGQKTNQPQHF	TGTGCCAGCAGCCCCTCGGGACAGAAGACCAATCAGCCCCAGCATTTT
-	TRBV11-2	-	TRBJ2-5	CASSSGLQGGQETQYF	TGTGCCAGCAGCTCCGGCTTACAGGGGGGGCAAGAGACCCAGTACTTC